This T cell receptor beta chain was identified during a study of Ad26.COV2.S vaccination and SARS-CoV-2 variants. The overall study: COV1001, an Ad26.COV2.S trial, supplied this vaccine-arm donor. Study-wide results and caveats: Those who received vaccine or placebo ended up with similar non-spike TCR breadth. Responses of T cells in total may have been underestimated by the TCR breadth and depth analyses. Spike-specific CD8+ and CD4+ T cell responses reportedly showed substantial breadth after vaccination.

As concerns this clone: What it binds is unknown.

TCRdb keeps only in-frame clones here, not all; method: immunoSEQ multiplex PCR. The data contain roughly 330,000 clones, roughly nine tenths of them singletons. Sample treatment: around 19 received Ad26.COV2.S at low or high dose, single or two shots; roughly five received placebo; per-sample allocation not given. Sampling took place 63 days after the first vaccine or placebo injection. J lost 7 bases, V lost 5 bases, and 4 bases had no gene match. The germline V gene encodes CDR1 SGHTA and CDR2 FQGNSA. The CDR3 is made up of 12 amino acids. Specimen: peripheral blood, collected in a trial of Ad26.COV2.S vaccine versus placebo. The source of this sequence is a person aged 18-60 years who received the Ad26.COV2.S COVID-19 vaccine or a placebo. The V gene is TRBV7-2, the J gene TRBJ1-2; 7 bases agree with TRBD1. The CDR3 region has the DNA TGTGCCAGCAGCCCCTGGACAGGTGGCTACACCTTC. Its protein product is CASSPWTGGYTF.